The rows below give T cell receptor beta chains drawn from one sample of a study of spatial heterogeneity in lung cancer. TCRdb redid the calling of the 5' RACE reads with MiXCR, one entry per CDR3 protein. The sample lists over 50,000 distinct CDR3 sequences; 6.3% were seen once. The specimen was PBMCs, collected at surgery. The receptors stem from a female donor with early-stage non-small cell lung cancer. Each CDR3 is given with its conserved first and last residue. The order of the fields is V gene, clone size, D gene, J gene, CDR3 DNA, CDR3 protein. A D gene is named only where the DNA matches it firmly. Size is omitted from some rows. Given values are once, few, many or a class for expanded clones.

TRBV12-3/TRBV12-4	many	.	TRBJ1-5	TGTGCCAGCAGTTTTCTATGGTCAAGTCAGCCCCAGCATTTT	CASSFLWSSQPQHF
TRBV2	many	TRBD1	TRBJ2-2	TGTGCCAGCAGATACAGGGGAACCGGGGAGCTGTTTTTT	CASRYRGTGELFF
TRBV5-6	many	.	TRBJ1-2	TGTGCCAGCAGCTTGGGGCAGGGGTACTATGGCTACACCTTC	CASSLGQGYYGYTF
TRBV3-1	many	.	TRBJ2-4	TGTGCCAGCAGCCAAGATCGAAACAGCGGAAACATTCAGTACTTC	CASSQDRNSGNIQYF
TRBV28	.	.	TRBJ2-5	TGTGCCAGCAGTTTGGGAAGGGGCACCCAGTACTTC	CASSLGRGTQYF
TRBV6-4	few	TRBD1	TRBJ2-7	TGTGCCAGCAACCCGACAGGGGACCCCTACGAGCAGTACTTC	CASNPTGDPYEQYF
TRBV3-1	.	TRBD1	TRBJ1-2	TGTGCCAGCAGCCAAGATTCCGGGACAGGGAACTATGGCTACACCTTC	CASSQDSGTGNYGYTF
TRBV6-2/TRBV6-3	many	.	TRBJ1-5	TGTGCCAGCAGTCCACAGGGAAACAATCAGCCCCAGCATTTT	CASSPQGNNQPQHF
TRBV7-9	many	TRBD2	TRBJ2-3	TGTGCCAGCAGCTCCTTAGCGGGAGGGCCAGATACGCAGTATTTT	CASSSLAGGPDTQYF
TRBV9	many	.	TRBJ2-4	TGTGCCAGCAGCCCCCGGACGGAACTAGCCAAAAACATTCAGTACTTC	CASSPRTELAKNIQYF
TRBV25-1	few	TRBD1	TRBJ1-4	TGTGCCAGCAGTGCAAACAGGGGGCATGTTGAAAAACTGTTTTTT	CASSANRGHVEKLFF
TRBV7-2	.	.	TRBJ2-2	TGTGCCAGCCACCAGGGACTCACCACCGGGGAGCTGTTTTTT	CASHQGLTTGELFF